A selection of T cell receptor beta chains follows, all from one sample in a study of vaccination effects on CD4 cells after COVID-19. No antigens are known for them. Clones were sequenced by immunoSEQ multiplex PCR, and TCRdb holds only the in-frame ones, with some missing. The table shows approximately 15,000 clones, with about 76% occurring only once. The input for sequencing was CD4+ T cells from PBMCs cultured with SARS-CoV-2 spike peptides, taken after COVID-19 vaccination. The receptors here all came from a human donor who had a prior SARS-CoV-2 infection. The CDR3 runs from the conserved cysteine through the conserved F or W. D genes are given only for firm matches. The size of a clone is reported for some rows only, either as once, few or many, or as a class for expanded clones.

clone_size,j_call,v_call,d_call,cdr3_nt,cdr3_aa
once,TRBJ2-5,TRBV30,-,TGTGCCTGGAGTTGGGGGAGCGGTATCCAAGAGACCCAGTACTTC,CAWSWGSGIQETQYF
-,TRBJ2-1,TRBV24-1,-,TGTGCCACCAGTGATTTTAGGGTTCCAAATGAGCAGTTCTTC,CATSDFRVPNEQFF
-,TRBJ2-1,TRBV24-1,-,TGTGCCACCAGTGAGGGGGGGCTAGCGAATGAGCAGTTCTTC,CATSEGGLANEQFF
-,TRBJ1-4,TRBV30,-,TGTGCCTGGAATGACGGAGCAACTAATGAAAAACTGTTTTTT,CAWNDGATNEKLFF
once,TRBJ1-4,TRBV19,-,TGTGCCAGTACCCTCTTTCCGGGCAGGGTTAATGAAAAACTGTTTTTT,CASTLFPGRVNEKLFF
-,TRBJ1-3,TRBV6-5,-,TGTGCCAGCAGCCGTCTGGACGGAAACACCATATATTTT,CASSRLDGNTIYF
-,TRBJ1-6,TRBV2,-,TGTGCCAGCAGTGAAGGTGCCAGGGGCTCCTATAATTCACCCCTCCACTTT,CASSEGARGSYNSPLHF
-,TRBJ2-7,TRBV28,-,TGTGCCAGCGGACTTCAGGGCGGTTACGAGCAGTACTTC,CASGLQGGYEQYF
-,TRBJ2-3,TRBV5-1,TRBD1,TGCGCCAGCAGTATAGGGACAGGGGACACAGATACGCAGTATTTT,CASSIGTGDTDTQYF
once,TRBJ1-1,TRBV12-3/TRBV12-4,-,TGTGCCAGCAGGGAACAGCAGAACACTGAAGCTTTCTTT,CASREQQNTEAFF
-,TRBJ1-2,TRBV19,TRBD1,TGTGCCAGTAGTATCCCCGGACTGGGGACAGGGGGTTCGGCCTATGGCTACACCTTC,CASSIPGLGTGGSAYGYTF
-,TRBJ2-2,TRBV2,-,TGTGCCAGCAGGCGGGTTAGGGCCGGGGAGCTGTTTTTT,CASRRVRAGELFF
-,TRBJ1-2,TRBV4-1,-,TGCGCCAGCAGCCAAGGTTCCACAACATCCTATGGCTACACCTTC,CASSQGSTTSYGYTF
-,TRBJ2-1,TRBV5-1,-,TGCGCCAGCAGCTTGAGTACTACCTCCTACAATGAGCAGTTCTTC,CASSLSTTSYNEQFF
-,TRBJ2-5,TRBV5-1,TRBD1,TGCGCCAGCAGCTTGGGACAGGGAAGAGAGACCCAGTACTTC,CASSLGQGRETQYF
-,TRBJ1-6,TRBV2,TRBD1,TGTGCCAGCAGTGATACGATTACAGGGGGCGATCAAAATTCACCCCTCCACTTT,CASSDTITGGDQNSPLHF
-,TRBJ1-1,TRBV6-5,-,TGTGCCAGCACCCGTAGAGAAGGTGAAGCTTTCTTT,CASTRREGEAFF
few,TRBJ2-7,TRBV9,-,TGTGCCAGCAGCGTAGCTGGCAGTATAGGAGAGCAGTACTTC,CASSVAGSIGEQYF
-,TRBJ2-5,TRBV5-1,TRBD1,TGCGCCAGCAGCTTTACCACGGGGACAGGGGTGGCGGAGACCCAGTACTTC,CASSFTTGTGVAETQYF
-,TRBJ2-7,TRBV6-1,-,TGTGCCAGCAGTGAAATCTGGGCCTCCTACGAGCAGTACTTC,CASSEIWASYEQYF
few,TRBJ2-1,TRBV12-5,-,TGTGCTAGTGGTTTGGTACTGTTTGGCCAGGGTCGAGTTGGAGCTGAGCAGTTCTTC,CASGLVLFGQGRVGAEQFF
few,TRBJ2-2,TRBV24-1,TRBD2,TGTGCCACCAGTGACACCGGACTAGCGAGCTCGACCGGGGAGCTGTTTTTT,CATSDTGLASSTGELFF
-,TRBJ2-1,TRBV5-5,-,TGTGCCAGCAGCTTGGCCGCCGGGGACTCCTACAATGAGCAGTTCTTC,CASSLAAGDSYNEQFF
-,TRBJ2-5,TRBV5-8,-,TGTGCCAGCAGCTTTGCCCACGGACAGCAAGAGACCCAGTACTTC,CASSFAHGQQETQYF
-,TRBJ2-5,TRBV2,-,TGTGCCAGCAGTGAAGAGGCGGGCCAAGAGACCCAGTACTTC,CASSEEAGQETQYF
-,TRBJ2-6,TRBV3-1/TRBV3-2,-,TGTGCCAGCAGGCCCTCTGGGGCCAACGTCCTGACTTTC,CASRPSGANVLTF
-,TRBJ2-5,TRBV12-5,-,TGTGCTAGTGGTCCGATGGGCCACCAAGAGACCCAGTACTTC,CASGPMGHQETQYF
-,TRBJ2-7,TRBV20-1,TRBD2,TGCAGTGCTAATGAGCGGGGGGGCCGTCCTCTCGAGCAGTACTTC,CSANERGGRPLEQYF
-,TRBJ1-5,TRBV11-2,-,TGTGCCAGCAGCCGGGGGACCCAGGGTCAGCCCCAGCATTTT,CASSRGTQGQPQHF
-,TRBJ2-1,TRBV28,TRBD2,TGTGCCAGCAGCTATAGCGGGAGGGCCGGCAATGAGCAGTTCTTC,CASSYSGRAGNEQFF
-,TRBJ2-7,TRBV19,-,TGTGCCAGTAGTAGGACGCGGACCTACGAGCAGTACTTC,CASSRTRTYEQYF
few,TRBJ2-7,TRBV5-1,-,TGCGCCAGCAGCTTGACCACAGGGAACGAGCAGTACTTC,CASSLTTGNEQYF
-,TRBJ1-6,TRBV15,-,TGTGCCACCAGCGCAAGACAAACCTATAATTCACCCCTCCACTTT,CATSARQTYNSPLHF
-,TRBJ2-1,TRBV6-5,-,TGTGCCAGCAGAGAGGCCATGGCCTACAATGAGCAGTTCTTC,CASREAMAYNEQFF
-,TRBJ2-1,TRBV18,TRBD2,TGTGCCAGCTCGGGAGGACTAGCGGGGGGCGATGAGCAGTTCTTC,CASSGGLAGGDEQFF
-,TRBJ1-5,TRBV9,-,TGTGCCAGCAGCGTAGACCTTGATCAGCCCCAGCATTTT,CASSVDLDQPQHF
-,TRBJ2-7,TRBV7-9,TRBD2,TGTGCCAGCAGCTTAGACGGGACTAGCGACAACTACGAGCAGTACTTC,CASSLDGTSDNYEQYF
few,TRBJ1-2,TRBV2,-,TGTGCCAGCAGTGATAATCGGGTAACTAACTATGGCTACACCTTC,CASSDNRVTNYGYTF
few,TRBJ2-1,TRBV6-5,-,TGTGCCAGCCATACTCAGGGTCTCGAGCAGTTCTTC,CASHTQGLEQFF
few,TRBJ2-7,TRBV7-2,-,TGTGCCAGCAGCTTGGAACGGGACCCCTCCGAGCAGTACTTC,CASSLERDPSEQYF
few,TRBJ2-5,TRBV15,TRBD2,TGTGCCACCAGCAGAGGCCCGACTAGCCTAGAGACCCAGTACTTC,CATSRGPTSLETQYF
few,TRBJ2-1,TRBV9,-,TGTGCCAGCAGCGCCGGCAGAGGGACTCCCTACAATGAGCAGTTCTTC,CASSAGRGTPYNEQFF
-,TRBJ2-3,TRBV29-1,-,TGCAGCGTTTCACGTGAGCGGCAGTCGGGGACGCAGTATTTT,CSVSRERQSGTQYF
-,TRBJ2-2,TRBV12-5,-,TGTGCTAGTGGTTTGAGGCAGGGGCCCTGGGCCGGGGAGCTGTTTTTT,CASGLRQGPWAGELFF
few,TRBJ2-5,TRBV5-1,-,TGCGCCAGCAGCCTCCCGGGCGGGGAGACCCAGTACTTC,CASSLPGGETQYF
few,TRBJ1-2,TRBV7-9,TRBD1,TGTGCCAGCAGCTTCGGGACAGGGGATTATGGCTACACCTTC,CASSFGTGDYGYTF
-,TRBJ1-5,TRBV7-2,-,TGTGCCAGCAGCGCCGCAGGGGAGGGTCAGCCCCAGCATTTT,CASSAAGEGQPQHF
-,TRBJ2-5,TRBV19,TRBD1,TGTGCCAGTAGTGATAGACAGGGTAAACAAGAGACCCAGTACTTC,CASSDRQGKQETQYF